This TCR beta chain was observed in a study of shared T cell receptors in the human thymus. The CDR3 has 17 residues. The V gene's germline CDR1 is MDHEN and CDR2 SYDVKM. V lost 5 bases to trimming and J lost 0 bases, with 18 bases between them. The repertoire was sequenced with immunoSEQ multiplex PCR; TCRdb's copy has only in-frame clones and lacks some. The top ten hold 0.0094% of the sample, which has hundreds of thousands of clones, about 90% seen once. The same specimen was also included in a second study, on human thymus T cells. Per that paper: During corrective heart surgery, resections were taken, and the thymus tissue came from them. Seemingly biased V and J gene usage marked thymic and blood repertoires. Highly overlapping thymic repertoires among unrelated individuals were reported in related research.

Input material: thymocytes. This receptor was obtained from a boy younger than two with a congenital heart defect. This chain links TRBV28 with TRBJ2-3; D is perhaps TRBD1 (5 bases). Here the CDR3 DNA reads TGTGCCAGCAGTAAACAGGTGGGCGGAACTAGCACAGATACGCAGTATTTT. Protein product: CASSKQVGGTSTDTQYF. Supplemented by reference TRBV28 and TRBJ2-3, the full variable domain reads DVKVTQSSRYLVKRTGEKVFLECVQDMDHENMFWYRQDPGLGLRLIYFSYDVKMKEKGDIPEGYSVSREKKERFSLILESASTNQTSMYLCASSKQVGGTSTDTQYFGPGTRLTVL.